The 20 T cell receptor beta chains below were found in one sample sequenced in a study of blood T cell repertoires in COVID-19. Only in-frame clones appear in the TCRdb table, and some are missing; sequencing was by immunoSEQ multiplex PCR. The table lists a few hundred thousand clones, 87% of them singletons. Source material: PBMCs or T cells enriched from blood (not recorded which). These receptors all stem from a man in his late teens or twenties with acute COVID-19.

The rearrangement joins TRBV29-1 to TRBJ2-1, with 13 bases lining up with TRBD2. From germline, CDR1 is SQVTM and CDR2 ANQGSEA. Germline trimming cut 7 bases from V and 2 bases from J; bases unmatched to any gene: 5. The CDR3 totals 15 residues. CDR3 sequence reads: CSGWTSGSTYNEQFF. CDR3 in DNA: TGCAGCGGGTGGACTAGCGGGAGCACCTACAATGAGCAGTTCTTC.

The V gene is TRBV30, the J gene TRBJ1-5; D is unresolved. This CDR3 contains 17 residues. Per germline, CDR1 GTSNPN and CDR2 SVGIG (reference sequence). V was pared by 0 bases and J by 1 base, with 16 bases between. The CDR3 sequence: CAWSVGPSGSSNQPQHF. CDR3 DNA sequence: TGTGCCTGGAGTGTAGGTCCTAGCGGGTCCAGCAATCAGCCCCAGCATTTT.

This clone appeared a single time. The chain joins TRBV4-1 to TRBJ1-4, with 8 bases identical to TRBD1. The CDR3 has 18 amino acids. Looked up from germline, CDR1 is MGHRA and CDR2 is YSYEKL. V trimming: 0 bases; J trimming: 0 bases; junction bases outside the gene matches: 6. CDR3 region: CASSQEGQGFATNEKLFF. The DNA for the CDR3 is TGCGCCAGCAGCCAAGAAGGACAGGGCTTTGCAACTAATGAAAAACTGTTTTTT.

The V and J genes are TRBV2 and TRBJ2-7; 7 nucleotides align to TRBD2. The CDR3 contains 12 residues. V lost 10 bases and J lost 5; bases outside the gene matches: 8. Germline-derived CDR1 and CDR2 are SNHLY and FYNNEI. The DNA of the CDR3 is TGTGCCACCCTCGAGGGAGGGAACGAGCAGTACTTC. Translated: CATLEGGNEQYF.

The chain is built from TRBV7-3 and TRBJ2-1; a possible D gene is TRBD1 (6 bases). CDR1 and CDR2 (germline): SGHTA, FQGTGA. The length of the CDR3 is 13 residues. V was pared by 5 bases and J by 4 bases, with 9 bases between. For the CDR3, the DNA is TGTGCCAGCAGCGAAGGGGGATACAATGAGCAGTTCTTC. As protein: CASSEGGYNEQFF. Full variable domain (outside the CDR3, taken from reference TRBV7-3 and TRBJ2-1): GAGVSQTPSNKVTEKGKYVELRCDPISGHTALYWYRQSLGQGPEFLIYFQGTGAADDSGLPNDRFFAVRPEGSVSTLKIQRTERGDSAVYLCASSEGGYNEQFFGPGTRLTVL.

This rearrangement joins TRBV3-1 (or the pseudogene TRBV3-2) to TRBJ2-6; no clear D gene. The germline gives CDR1 LGHDT, CDR2 YNNKEL (reference sequence). V was cut by 1 base and J by 4 bases, with 8 bases left in between. The CDR3 is made up of 15 amino acids. CDR3 nucleotides: TGTGCCAGCAGCCAAGCGGTTACCGGGGCCAACGTCCTGACTTTC. Encoded protein: CASSQAVTGANVLTF.

In this sample, this clone turned up once. CDR3 sequence (DNA): TGTGCCAGCACGGGAACCTACGAGCAGTACTTC. Translation: CASTGTYEQYF. V and J are TRBV28 and TRBJ2-7, with a tentative D call TRBD2 (5 bases). V dropped 7 bases and J dropped 2 bases, with 6 bases sitting between them. The CDR3 length is 11 residues. CDR1 MDHEN and CDR2 SYDVKM come from the germline V gene.

The chain joins TRBV18 to TRBJ2-7; TRBD1 aligns across 8 bases. The CDR3 sequence is 13 residues long. Germline V gene sequence: CDR1 KGHSH, CDR2 LQKENI. J lost 5 bases, V lost 3 bases, and 3 bases had no gene match. The CDR3 DNA follows: TGTGCCAGCTCACCCAGGGGGCTCGACGAGCAGTACTTC. Protein: CASSPRGLDEQYF.

The gene calls are TRBV24-1 and TRBJ2-1; 14 positions agree with TRBD2. This CDR3 spans 19 amino acids. Germline V lookup: CDR1 KGHDR, CDR2 SFDVKD. V lost 4 bases to trimming and J lost 5 bases; unmatched junction nucleotides: 12. CDR3 bases: TGTGCCACCAGTGACGCCACACGGAGGGGACTAGCGGGAGACAATGAGCAGTTCTTC. This encodes CATSDATRRGLAGDNEQFF.

The V gene is TRBV6-5, the J gene TRBJ2-2, with TRBD1 identical over 7 bases. Germline assignment: CDR1 MNHEY and CDR2 SVGAGI. The CDR3 contains 15 residues. With V trimmed by 7 bases and J by 3 bases, 8 bases remained unmatched. This CDR3 is CASKVDRVDTGELFF. The CDR3 coding sequence is TGTGCCAGCAAGGTTGACAGGGTAGACACCGGGGAGCTGTTTTTT.

The rearrangement links TRBV19 to TRBJ2-7, with 8 bases identical to TRBD2. CDR3 length: 15 amino acids. The ends lost 1 base at V and 2 bases at J; junction bases unmatched: 4. Germline loops: CDR1 LNHDA, CDR2 SQIVND (reference sequence). The CDR3 DNA reads TGTGCCAGTAGTATAGTGACTAGCGAAACCTACGAGCAGTACTTC. Translation: CASSIVTSETYEQYF.

The V call is TRBV5-1, the J call TRBJ1-4; possible D gene TRBD1, 5 bases. CDR3 length: 14 residues. Germline V CDR1 and CDR2: SGHRS, YFSETQ. V was cut by 4 bases and J by 3 bases, with 10 bases left in between. CDR3 residues: CASSQTEANEKLFF. The CDR3 coding sequence is TGCGCCAGCAGCCAGACAGAAGCTAATGAAAAACTGTTTTTT.

CDR3 in amino acids: CAWSPGTLNTEAFF. The CDR3 nucleotides are TGTGCCTGGAGCCCCGGGACTTTGAACACTGAAGCTTTCTTT. The chain uses TRBV30 and TRBJ1-1, with D perhaps matching TRBD1 (5 bases). CDR3 length equals 14 residues. Trimming stripped 3 bases from V and 0 bases from J, with 11 bases between. CDR1 is GTSNPN, CDR2 SVGIG, per germline (reference sequence).

J is TRBJ1-1 and V is TRBV4-2, with 9 nucleotides matching TRBD1. This CDR3 contains 15 residues. With 3 bases clipped from V and 3 bases from J, the junction kept 5 bases outside the gene matches. CDR1 is LGHNA, CDR2 YNFKEQ, per germline. The CDR3 spells CASSHPGTGYTEAFF. The CDR3, as DNA: TGTGCCAGCAGCCATCCCGGGACAGGGTACACTGAAGCTTTCTTT.

The CDR3 DNA follows: TGCAGCGTAGCGGGAGGGGTCAATGAGCAGTTCTTC. Residues: CSVAGGVNEQFF. This chain connects TRBV29-1 to TRBJ2-1; 10 bases agree with TRBD2. CDR3 size: 12 residues. J gave up 6 bases and V 6 bases, and 2 bases lay outside the gene matches. Per the germline V gene, CDR1 is SQVTM and CDR2 is ANQGSEA.

This clone was detected once. The chain joins TRBV10-2 to TRBJ1-2; the D gene is possibly TRBD1 (5 bases). Germline V gives CDR1 WSHSY, CDR2 SAAADI. V lost 3 bases to trimming and J lost 7 bases, with 18 bases between them. The CDR3 contains 15 residues. The CDR3 sequence is CASSDPGTGDGGYTF. The CDR3 DNA is TGCGCCAGCAGTGACCCCGGGACTGGGGATGGTGGCTACACCTTC.

V gene TRBV11-1 combines with J gene TRBJ2-1; 13 nucleotides agree with TRBD2. V was clipped by 5 bases and J by 8 bases; unmatched bases: 9. The germline CDR1 and CDR2 sequences are SGHAT and FQDESV (reference sequence). This CDR3 contains 16 residues. Written as DNA, the CDR3 is TGTGCCAGCAGCCTCAGTACGGGACTAGCGGGGCATGAGCAGTTCTTC. Translating it yields CASSLSTGLAGHEQFF.

This chain links TRBV5-1 with TRBJ2-2; weak D call: TRBD2 (5 bases). The CDR3 loop spans 16 amino acids. Germline V gives CDR1 SGHRS, CDR2 YFSETQ. V was trimmed by 0 bases and J by 0 bases, leaving 9 bases between them. The CDR3 spells CASSLAGVTNTGELFF. Written as DNA, the CDR3 is TGCGCCAGCAGCTTGGCCGGGGTTACGAACACCGGGGAGCTGTTTTTT.

The gene calls are TRBV6-6 and TRBJ2-2; 10 bases agree with TRBD2. CDR3 length equals 15 residues. The junction had 4 bases not matched to a gene; V was cut back by 5 bases and J by 4 bases. From germline, CDR1 is MNHNY and CDR2 SVGAGI (reference sequence). The CDR3: CASSLTSGRTGELFF. In DNA form, the CDR3 reads TGTGCCAGCAGTCTGACTAGCGGGCGCACCGGGGAGCTGTTTTTT.

V usage is TRBV7-3 and J usage is TRBJ2-1; D might be TRBD2 (6 bases). Germline CDR1 and CDR2: SGHTA and FQGTGA. The CDR3 is 15 residues long. V was clipped by 0 bases and J by 4 bases, with 10 bases between them. CDR3 in DNA: TGTGCCAGCAGCTTAACGGGACTCCCTTACAATGAGCAGTTCTTC. It translates to CASSLTGLPYNEQFF.